These 15 T cell receptor beta chains were all obtained from the same sample, sequenced in a study of shared T cell receptors in the human thymus. Clones were read by immunoSEQ multiplex PCR, and TCRdb kept only the in-frame ones, dropping some. Among approximately 760,000 clones, approximately 83% were seen once, and the ten largest hold about 0.0098%. Separately, the same data were catalogued under a study of human thymus T cells.

Sequenced sample: thymocytes. Receptor source: a girl under three years old with a congenital heart defect.

The chain is built from TRBV5-4 and TRBJ2-5, with D unresolved. Trimming removed 4 bases at V and 4 bases at J, with 14 bases between. Germline V gene lookup returns CDR1 SGHNT and CDR2 YYREEE (reference sequence). The CDR3 spans 14 residues. The CDR3 DNA follows: TGTGCCAGCAGCCGACATGTAGACGTAGAGACCCAGTACTTC. It specifies CASSRHVDVETQYF.

The chain joins TRBV10-2 to TRBJ2-7, with unresolved D. Trimming stripped 2 bases from V and 2 bases from J, with 10 bases between. The CDR3 spans 14 residues. CDR1 is WSHSY, CDR2 SAAADI, per germline. For the CDR3, the DNA is TGCGCCAGCAGTGAGGCAGGCCCAACCTACGAGCAGTACTTC. This gives the protein CASSEAGPTYEQYF.

The genes are TRBV5-6 and TRBJ1-5, with a tentative D call TRBD1 (5 bases). This CDR3 has 15 amino acids. Germline CDR1 SGHDT, CDR2 YYEEEE. Trimming left V 4 bases short and J 5 bases short, with 16 bases between. CDR3 in DNA: TGTGCCAGCAGCGTGGAGGGAGGGGAGGATCAGCCCCAGCATTTT. It codes for CASSVEGGEDQPQHF.

This clone was seen only once. The genes are TRBV5-1 and TRBJ2-1; maybe TRBD1 (6 bases). The ends were cut back, 0 bases at V and 2 bases at J, with 15 bases in the middle. CDR1 is SGHRS and CDR2 is YFSETQ in the germline V gene. The CDR3 is made up of 17 amino acids. The CDR3 DNA reads TGCGCCAGCAGCTTGGAGGGGGAACCCCAGGCCTACAATGAGCAGTTCTTC. Encoded protein: CASSLEGEPQAYNEQFF.

CDR3 DNA sequence: TGCGCCAGCAGCCACTTCCTACTCCTTATGAACACTGAAGCTTTCTTT. Amino acids: CASSHFLLLMNTEAFF. This chain joins TRBV4-1 and TRBJ1-1; D gene unclear. V lost 3 bases, J lost 0 bases, and 14 bases lay in between. The germline V gene encodes CDR1 MGHRA and CDR2 YSYEKL. The CDR3 runs to 16 residues.

V and J are TRBV11-2 and TRBJ2-3, with a possible D match to TRBD1 (5 bases). V gave up 6 bases and J gave up 4 bases, with 17 bases separating them. This CDR3 contains 15 residues. Germline CDR1 reads SGHAT; CDR2 reads FQNNGV. CDR3 sequence: CASRTAGPPPDTQYF. The CDR3 DNA reads TGTGCCAGCAGAACAGCAGGGCCCCCACCAGATACGCAGTATTTT.

This clone is a singleton in its sample. The chain has TRBV27 and TRBJ1-3; tentatively, D is TRBD1 (5 bases). Germline V gene sequence: CDR1 MNHEY, CDR2 SMNVEV (reference sequence). The ends were cut back, 3 bases at V and 1 base at J, with 7 bases in the middle. CDR3 length: 14 residues. The DNA of the CDR3 is TGTGCCAGCAGTTTCTCAGGGTCTGGAAACACCATATATTTT. Its translation: CASSFSGSGNTIYF.

The V and J genes are TRBV6-5 and TRBJ2-2; D might be TRBD2 (6 bases). CDR1 is MNHEY and CDR2 is SVGAGI in the germline V gene. The CDR3 has 14 residues. Between the trimmed V and J ends, which lost 11 bases and 4 bases, there was a span of 17 bases. CDR3 nucleotide sequence: TGTGCCGCCTCGAGGGCGCGGGGCACCGGGGAGCTGTTTTTT. Translated, it gives CAASRARGTGELFF.

This clone was recorded once. The V call is TRBV2, the J call TRBJ1-6; TRBD1 aligns across 7 bases. Germline V gene lookup returns CDR1 SNHLY and CDR2 FYNNEI. The length of the CDR3 is 20 residues. V gave up 6 bases and J gave up 0 bases; unmatched junction bases: 17. The CDR3 protein is CASRDITGDRQSSYNSPLHF. CDR3 DNA sequence: TGTGCCAGCAGAGACATCACAGGGGATCGCCAGAGCTCCTATAATTCACCCCTCCACTTT.

Only a few counts were recorded for this clone. This chain connects TRBV19 to TRBJ1-4; D not resolved. The CDR3 has 14 residues. Germline V gives CDR1 LNHDA, CDR2 SQIVND (reference sequence). Trimming removed 0 bases at V and 8 bases at J, with 10 bases between. In DNA form, the CDR3 reads TGTGCCAGTAGTATAGAACGGTCCAAAGAAAAACTGTTTTTT. It is translated as CASSIERSKEKLFF. The entire variable domain, with the rest obtained from reference TRBV19 and TRBJ1-4, is as follows: DGGITQSPKYLFRKEGQNVTLSCEQNLNHDAMYWYRQDPGQGLRLIYYSQIVNDFQKGDIAEGYSVSREKKESFPLTVTSAQKNPTAFYLCASSIERSKEKLFFGSGTQLSVL.

The chain employs TRBV19 and TRBJ2-7, with TRBD2 identical over 12 bases. With V trimmed by 5 bases and J by 3 bases, 11 bases remained unmatched. There are 17 residues in the CDR3. Germline V gives CDR1 LNHDA, CDR2 SQIVND (reference sequence). CDR3 in DNA: TGTGCCAGTAGTTCGCCGCAACTAGCGGGGGGCCGCTACGAGCAGTACTTC. Translating gives CASSSPQLAGGRYEQYF.

In this sample, this clone turned up once. A read error may account for a junction end that differs from germline. The chain recombines TRBV28 with TRBJ2-6; the D gene is possibly TRBD1 (5 bases). The germline V gene encodes CDR1 MDHEN and CDR2 SYDVKM. The CDR3 has 17 amino acids. Here the CDR3 DNA reads TGTGCCAGCAGTTTTCTTAGGGTCCCCTCTGGGGCCAAAGTCCTGACTTTC. It yields the protein CASSFLRVPSGAKVLTF.

The gene calls are TRBV5-1 and TRBJ1-2; TRBD1 is a possible D gene (6 bases). The V end lost 0 bases, the J end lost 5 bases, and 8 bases lay between the germline ends. The CDR3 length is 13 residues. Germline V gene lookup returns CDR1 SGHRS and CDR2 YFSETQ. The CDR3 region is CASSLAGTYGYTF. The CDR3, as DNA: TGCGCCAGCAGCTTGGCCGGGACATATGGCTACACCTTC.

The gene calls are TRBV6-4 and TRBJ2-5, with 7 nucleotides matching TRBD2. The junction had 38 bases not matched to a gene; V was cut back by 10 bases and J by 0 bases. CDR1 MRHNA and CDR2 SNTAGT come from the germline V gene. The CDR3 extends over 24 amino acids. The CDR3 sequence is CATIDRRAPPTPGGRVAYQETQYF. The CDR3 DNA follows: TGTGCCACCATTGACCGTCGGGCCCCCCCAACCCCCGGGGGGAGGGTAGCGTACCAAGAGACCCAGTACTTC.

The gene calls are TRBV12-2 and TRBJ2-5; the table names TRBD2, a call not compared with the DNA. TRBV12-2 is recorded as a pseudogene. The CDR3 length is 16 residues. The CDR3: CASRLTSGGSQETQYF. The CDR3 region has the DNA TGTGCAAGTCGCTTAACCTCGGGGGGCTCACAAGAGACCCAGTACTTC.